Sequencing of this T cell receptor (beta chain) was carried out in a study of T cell clones after liver transplantation. Study at large: TCRbeta sequencing after a pre-transplant mixed lymphocyte reaction identified graft-donor-reactive clones, later tracked in post-transplant blood.

The CDR3 length is 15 residues. Looked up from germline, CDR1 is SGHRS and CDR2 is YFSETQ. Unmatched junction bases numbered 5, after V lost 6 bases and J lost 2 bases. Data came from immunoSEQ multiplex PCR; TCRdb stores just in-frame clones and leaves some out. Of tens of thousands of clones listed, 60% to 80% are singletons. This TCR derives from a human patient who received a liver transplant. The T cells may come from the graft donor. This chain joins TRBV5-1 and TRBJ2-5; 12 bases are a match to TRBD1. The sample consisted of CD4+ T cells from blood, taken at the 22-month timepoint. CDR3 sequence (DNA): TGCGCCAGCAAGGGACAGGGGGCCCAACAAGAGACCCAGTACTTC. This gives the protein CASKGQGAQQETQYF.